A selection of T cell receptor beta chains follows, all from one sample in a study of T cell repertoires in cytomegalovirus infection. TCRdb processed the reads anew with MiXCR; each CDR3 protein has one entry. The sample contains tens of thousands of distinct CDR3 sequences, roughly 22% of which appear only once. For these TCRs, the target antigens are not known. Source: CD8+ T cells from cultured PBMCs, taken from culture after CMV antigen stimulation. The receptors derive from a human donor in good health (CMV status not recorded). Some clones in this sample may be carry-over from other donors' samples. The conserved cysteine and the conserved F or W are not part of the CDR3 here. Fields, in order: J gene, V gene, CDR3 length, CDR3 protein.

j_gene: TRBJ2-5; v_gene: TRBV24-1; len: 9; CDR3aa: ATSDYETQY
j_gene: TRBJ2-1; v_gene: TRBV11-1; len: 14; CDR3aa: ASSLIRGGSYNEQF
j_gene: TRBJ2-7; v_gene: TRBV20-1; len: 14; CDR3aa: SASQELWIPRYEQY
j_gene: TRBJ2-7; v_gene: TRBV6-4; len: 14; CDR3aa: ASSESPGTGAHEQY
j_gene: TRBJ1-2; v_gene: TRBV6-2/TRBV6-3; len: 12; CDR3aa: ASSETGTASGYT
j_gene: TRBJ2-1; v_gene: TRBV7-2; len: 13; CDR3aa: ASSLDGSSDNEQF
j_gene: TRBJ2-2; v_gene: TRBV7-9; len: 14; CDR3aa: ASSSRPPGNTGELF
j_gene: TRBJ1-1; v_gene: TRBV4-2; len: 12; CDR3aa: ASSQDRDGTEAF
j_gene: TRBJ2-7; v_gene: TRBV4-1; len: 14; CDR3aa: ASSQEGTGNSYEQY
j_gene: TRBJ1-2; v_gene: TRBV7-2; len: 12; CDR3aa: ASSLRGGNYGYT
j_gene: TRBJ2-3; v_gene: TRBV6-2/TRBV6-3; len: 13; CDR3aa: ASSRRGVSGDTQY
j_gene: TRBJ2-7; v_gene: TRBV28; len: 13; CDR3aa: ASSLRKVGVREQY
j_gene: TRBJ2-3; v_gene: TRBV7-9; len: 15; CDR3aa: ASSSSLIVAGAHTQY
j_gene: TRBJ2-7; v_gene: TRBV27; len: 13; CDR3aa: ASSLAKDRPYEQY
j_gene: TRBJ1-6; v_gene: TRBV7-2; len: 11; CDR3aa: ASREGQNSPLH
j_gene: TRBJ2-2; v_gene: TRBV9; len: 13; CDR3aa: ASSVLAGDTGELF
j_gene: TRBJ2-5; v_gene: TRBV7-6; len: 11; CDR3aa: ASSLGGQETQY
j_gene: TRBJ2-1; v_gene: TRBV7-9; len: 13; CDR3aa: ATFLLASTYNEQF
j_gene: TRBJ1-6; v_gene: TRBV4-2; len: 14; CDR3aa: ASKGEASSYNSPLH
j_gene: TRBJ2-7; v_gene: TRBV12-3/TRBV12-4; len: 9; CDR3aa: ASRLYDEQY
j_gene: TRBJ2-6; v_gene: TRBV2; len: 17; CDR3aa: ASLEVSGQGSTGANVLT
j_gene: TRBJ2-7; v_gene: TRBV7-6; len: 11; CDR3aa: ASSQLLGHEQY
j_gene: TRBJ2-7; v_gene: TRBV12-3/TRBV12-4; len: 13; CDR3aa: ASSSSSGGRYEQY
j_gene: TRBJ1-1; v_gene: TRBV4-3; len: 14; CDR3aa: ASSPRTGIGNTEAF
j_gene: TRBJ2-7; v_gene: TRBV27; len: 13; CDR3aa: ASSHRQGLGYEQY
j_gene: TRBJ2-3; v_gene: TRBV6-5; len: 15; CDR3aa: ASSPLELAGGTDTQY
j_gene: TRBJ1-3; v_gene: TRBV7-6; len: 13; CDR3aa: ASSLNRGSGNTIY
j_gene: TRBJ1-2; v_gene: TRBV7-2; len: 15; CDR3aa: ASSLGWWQGPHYGYT
j_gene: TRBJ2-7; v_gene: TRBV6-1; len: 11; CDR3aa: ASSAGEPYEQY
j_gene: TRBJ2-3; v_gene: TRBV28; len: 15; CDR3aa: ASSSDTSGRSTDTQY
j_gene: TRBJ2-7; v_gene: TRBV6-5; len: 11; CDR3aa: ASSYQQGYEQY
j_gene: TRBJ1-1; v_gene: TRBV6-1; len: 12; CDR3aa: ASSEYEGITEAF
j_gene: TRBJ1-2; v_gene: TRBV6-5; len: 14; CDR3aa: ASSYSRTGGDYGYT
j_gene: TRBJ1-4; v_gene: TRBV14; len: 10; CDR3aa: ASSQDRVKLF
j_gene: TRBJ1-2; v_gene: TRBV19; len: 14; CDR3aa: ASSLQEGSGDYGYT
j_gene: TRBJ2-7; v_gene: TRBV12-3/TRBV12-4; len: 9; CDR3aa: ASSIGQGTY